This T cell receptor (beta chain) was obtained from a study of CD8 T cells in Susac syndrome. TEMRA cells were FACS-enriched and CD8+ and CD4+ T cells negatively isolated. Reverse transcription used 0.5 to 1 ug RNA and random hexamers. Multiplex immunoSEQ PCR targeted 54 Vbeta and 13 Jbeta TCR beta segments. TCRdb re-called the immunoSEQ multiplex PCR reads through MiXCR, storing one row per CDR3 protein. The sample carries some 130,000 distinct CDR3 sequences, around 80% recorded once. Trimming at V came to 1 base and at J to 7 bases, leaving 4 bases not matched to a gene. The CDR3 runs 15 residues. The sequenced material came from CD8+ T cells from PBMCs. This chain links TRBV12-3 or TRBV12-4 with TRBJ2-1, with 10 bases matching TRBD1. The source of this sequence is a human donor with multiple sclerosis. CDR3 coding DNA: TGTGCCAGCAGTTTAGTCGGGACAGGGGTAAATGAGCAGTTCTTC. It yields the protein CASSLVGTGVNEQFF.